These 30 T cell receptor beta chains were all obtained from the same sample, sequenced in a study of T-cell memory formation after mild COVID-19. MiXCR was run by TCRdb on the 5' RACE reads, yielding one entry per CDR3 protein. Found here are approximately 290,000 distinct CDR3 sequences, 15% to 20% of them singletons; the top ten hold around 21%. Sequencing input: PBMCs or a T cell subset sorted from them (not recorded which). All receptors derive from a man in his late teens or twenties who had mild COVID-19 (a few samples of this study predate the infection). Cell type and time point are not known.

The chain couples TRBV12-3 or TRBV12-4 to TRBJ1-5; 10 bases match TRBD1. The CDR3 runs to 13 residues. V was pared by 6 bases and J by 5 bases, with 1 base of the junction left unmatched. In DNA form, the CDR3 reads TGTGCCAGCAGGGGGACAGGGGATCAGCCCCAGCATTTT. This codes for CASRGTGDQPQHF.

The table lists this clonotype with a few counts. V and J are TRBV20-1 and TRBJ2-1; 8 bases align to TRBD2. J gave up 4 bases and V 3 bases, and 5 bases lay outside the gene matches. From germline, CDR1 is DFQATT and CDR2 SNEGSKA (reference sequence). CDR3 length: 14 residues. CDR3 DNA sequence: TGCAGTGCTAGTCTACTAGCGGAATACAATGAGCAGTTCTTC. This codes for CSASLLAEYNEQFF.

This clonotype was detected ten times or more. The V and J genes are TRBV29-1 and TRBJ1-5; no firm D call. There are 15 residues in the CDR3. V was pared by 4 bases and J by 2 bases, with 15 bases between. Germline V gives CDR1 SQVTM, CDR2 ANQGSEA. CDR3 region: CSVADGLIGNQPQHF. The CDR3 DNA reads TGCAGCGTTGCGGACGGTCTAATTGGCAATCAGCCCCAGCATTTT.

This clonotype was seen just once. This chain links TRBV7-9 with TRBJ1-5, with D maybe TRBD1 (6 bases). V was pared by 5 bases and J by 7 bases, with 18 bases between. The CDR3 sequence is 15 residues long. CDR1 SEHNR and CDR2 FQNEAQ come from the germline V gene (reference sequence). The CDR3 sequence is CASSKDGGVNQPQHF. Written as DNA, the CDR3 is TGTGCCAGCAGCAAAGATGGGGGCGTCAACCAGCCCCAGCATTTT. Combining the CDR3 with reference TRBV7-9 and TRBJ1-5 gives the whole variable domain DTGVSQNPRHKITKRGQNVTFRCDPISEHNRLYWYRQTLGQGPEFLTYFQNEAQLEKSRLLSDRFSAERPKGSFSTLEIQRTEQGDSAMYLCASSKDGGVNQPQHFGDGTRLSIL.

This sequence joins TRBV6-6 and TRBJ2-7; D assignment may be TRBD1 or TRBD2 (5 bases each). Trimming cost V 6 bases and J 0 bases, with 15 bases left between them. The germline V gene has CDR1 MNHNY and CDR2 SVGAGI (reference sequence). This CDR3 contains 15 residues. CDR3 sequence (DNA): TGTGCCAGCAGCCAAAACCGGGGCGGCTCCTACGAGCAGTACGTC. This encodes CASSQNRGGSYEQYV.

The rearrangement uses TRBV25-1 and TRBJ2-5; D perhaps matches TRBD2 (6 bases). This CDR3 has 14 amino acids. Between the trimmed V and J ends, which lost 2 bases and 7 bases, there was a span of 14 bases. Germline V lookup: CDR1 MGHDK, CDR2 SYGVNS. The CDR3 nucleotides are TGTGCCAGCAGTGAACAGGAGGAGGGGCGGACCCAGTACTTC. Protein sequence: CASSEQEEGRTQYF.

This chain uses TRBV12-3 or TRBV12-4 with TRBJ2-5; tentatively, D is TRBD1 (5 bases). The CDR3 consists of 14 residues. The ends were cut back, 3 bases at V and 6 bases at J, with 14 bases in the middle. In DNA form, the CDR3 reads TGTGCCAGCAGTTTTGCAGGGATGGGAAAGACCCAGTACTTC. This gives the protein CASSFAGMGKTQYF.

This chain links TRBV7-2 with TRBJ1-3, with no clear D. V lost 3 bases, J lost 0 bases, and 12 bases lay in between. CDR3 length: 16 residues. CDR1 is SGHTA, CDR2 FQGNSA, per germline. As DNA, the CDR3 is TGTGCCAGCAGCTTGACCGGGATCCGCTCTGGAAACACCATATATTTT. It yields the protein CASSLTGIRSGNTIYF.

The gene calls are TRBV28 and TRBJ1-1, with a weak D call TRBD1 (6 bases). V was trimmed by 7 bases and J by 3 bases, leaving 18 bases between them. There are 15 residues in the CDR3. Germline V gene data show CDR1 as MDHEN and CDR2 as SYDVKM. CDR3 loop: CASMLGGAQDTEAFF. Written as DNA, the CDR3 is TGTGCCAGCATGCTGGGGGGGGCGCAAGACACTGAAGCTTTCTTT. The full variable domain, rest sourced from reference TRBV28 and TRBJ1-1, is DVKVTQSSRYLVKRTGEKVFLECVQDMDHENMFWYRQDPGLGLRLIYFSYDVKMKEKGDIPEGYSVSREKKERFSLILESASTNQTSMYLCASMLGGAQDTEAFFGQGTRLTVV.

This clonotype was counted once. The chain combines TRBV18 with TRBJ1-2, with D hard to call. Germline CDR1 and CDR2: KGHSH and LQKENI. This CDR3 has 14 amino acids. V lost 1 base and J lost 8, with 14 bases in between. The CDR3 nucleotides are TGTGCCAGCTCACCACAAACGTTTGCACAAGGCTACACCTTC. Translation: CASSPQTFAQGYTF.

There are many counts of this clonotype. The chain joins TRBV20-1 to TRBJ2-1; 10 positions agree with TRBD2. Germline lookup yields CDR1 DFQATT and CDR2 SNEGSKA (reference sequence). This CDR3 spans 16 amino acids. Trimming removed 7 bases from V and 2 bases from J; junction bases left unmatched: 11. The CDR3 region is CSVPNIAGGAYNEQFF. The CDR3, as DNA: TGCAGTGTGCCAAATATAGCGGGGGGCGCCTACAATGAGCAGTTCTTC.

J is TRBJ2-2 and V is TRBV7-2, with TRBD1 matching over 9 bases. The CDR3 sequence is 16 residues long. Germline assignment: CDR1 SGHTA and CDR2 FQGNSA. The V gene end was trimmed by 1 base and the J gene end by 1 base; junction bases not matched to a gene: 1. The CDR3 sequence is CASSLGGQGNTGELFF. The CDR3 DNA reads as TGTGCCAGCAGCTTAGGGGGACAGGGGAACACCGGGGAGCTGTTTTTT.

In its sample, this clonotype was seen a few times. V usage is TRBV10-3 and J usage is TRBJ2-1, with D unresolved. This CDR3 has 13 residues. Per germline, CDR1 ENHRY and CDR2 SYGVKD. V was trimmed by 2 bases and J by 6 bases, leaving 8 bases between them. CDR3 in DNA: TGTGCCATCAGTGAGACCCTGTCCAATGAGCAGTTCTTC. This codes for CAISETLSNEQFF.

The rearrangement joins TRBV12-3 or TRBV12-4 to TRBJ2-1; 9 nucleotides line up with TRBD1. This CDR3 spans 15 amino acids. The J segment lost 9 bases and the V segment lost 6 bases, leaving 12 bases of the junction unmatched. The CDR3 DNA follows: TGTGCCAGCAGCCCCTGGACAGGGGTCTCCCCTGAGCAGTTCTTC. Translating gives CASSPWTGVSPEQFF.

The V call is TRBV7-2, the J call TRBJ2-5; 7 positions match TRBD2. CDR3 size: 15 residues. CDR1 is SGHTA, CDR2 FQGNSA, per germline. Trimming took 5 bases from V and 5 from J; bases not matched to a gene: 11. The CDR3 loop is CASSPAGLSGETQYF. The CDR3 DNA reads TGTGCCAGCAGCCCAGCGGGACTTTCAGGGGAGACCCAGTACTTC. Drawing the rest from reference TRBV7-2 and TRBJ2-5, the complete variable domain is GAGVSQSPSNKVTEKGKDVELRCDPISGHTALYWYRQSLGQGLEFLIYFQGNSAPDKSGLPSDRFSAERTGGSVSTLTIQRTQQEDSAVYLCASSPAGLSGETQYFGPGTRLLVL.

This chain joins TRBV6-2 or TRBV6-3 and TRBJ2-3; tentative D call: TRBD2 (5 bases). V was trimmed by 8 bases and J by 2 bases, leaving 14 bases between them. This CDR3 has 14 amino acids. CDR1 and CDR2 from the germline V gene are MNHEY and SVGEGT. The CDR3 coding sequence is TGTGCCAGCTGGACTGGAGGATTCACAGATACGCAGTATTTT. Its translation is CASWTGGFTDTQYF.

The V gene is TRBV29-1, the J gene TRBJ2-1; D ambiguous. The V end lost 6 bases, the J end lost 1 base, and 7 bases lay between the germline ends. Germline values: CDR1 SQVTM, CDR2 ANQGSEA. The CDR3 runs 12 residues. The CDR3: CSVAWSYNEQFF. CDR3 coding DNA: TGCAGCGTGGCCTGGTCCTACAATGAGCAGTTCTTC.

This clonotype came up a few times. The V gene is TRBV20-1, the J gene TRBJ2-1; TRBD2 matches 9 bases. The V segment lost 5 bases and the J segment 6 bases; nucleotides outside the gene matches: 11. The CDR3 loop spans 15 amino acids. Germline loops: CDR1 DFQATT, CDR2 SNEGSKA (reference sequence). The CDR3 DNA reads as TGCAGTGCTCCCCGCTTTGGCGGGGGGGCCAATGAGCAGTTCTTC. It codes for CSAPRFGGGANEQFF.

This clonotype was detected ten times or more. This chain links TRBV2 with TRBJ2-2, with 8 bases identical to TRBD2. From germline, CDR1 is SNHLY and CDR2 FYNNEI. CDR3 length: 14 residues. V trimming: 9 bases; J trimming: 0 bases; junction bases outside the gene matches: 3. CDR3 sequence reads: CASSGLANTGELFF. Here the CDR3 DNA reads TGTGCCAGTTCGGGACTAGCGAACACCGGGGAGCTGTTTTTT.

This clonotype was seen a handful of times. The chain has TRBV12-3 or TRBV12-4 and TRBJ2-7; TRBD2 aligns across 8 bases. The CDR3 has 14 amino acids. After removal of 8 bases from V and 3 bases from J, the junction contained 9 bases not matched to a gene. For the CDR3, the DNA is TGTGCCAGCCGCCGGGGGGGAGGGTTCTACGAGCAGTACTTC. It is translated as CASRRGGGFYEQYF.

CDR3 sequence reads: CASSLVRGQGYTF. Written as DNA, the CDR3 is TGTGCCAGCAGCTTAGTCAGGGGGCAAGGCTACACCTTC. The chain recombines TRBV11-2 with TRBJ1-2; TRBD1 agrees at 8 bases. CDR1 is SGHAT, CDR2 FQNNGV, per germline. The CDR3 sequence is 13 residues long. Unmatched junction bases numbered 3, after V lost 1 base and J lost 8 bases.

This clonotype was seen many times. The CDR3, as DNA: TGCGCCAGCAGCTTGGGGACGGACTTTCATAATTCACCCCTCCACTTT. This sequence encodes CASSLGTDFHNSPLHF. The chain is built from TRBV5-1 and TRBJ1-6; D uncertain. Per germline, CDR1 SGHRS and CDR2 YFSETQ. V was pared by 0 bases and J by 5 bases, with 12 bases between. CDR3 length: 16 residues.

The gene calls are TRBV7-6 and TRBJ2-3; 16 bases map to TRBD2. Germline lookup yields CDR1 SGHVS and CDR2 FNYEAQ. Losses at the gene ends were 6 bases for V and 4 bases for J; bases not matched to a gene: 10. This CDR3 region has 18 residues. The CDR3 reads CASSYPGLAGGLADTQYF. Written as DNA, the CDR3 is TGTGCCAGCAGTTACCCGGGACTAGCGGGGGGGCTGGCAGATACGCAGTATTTT.

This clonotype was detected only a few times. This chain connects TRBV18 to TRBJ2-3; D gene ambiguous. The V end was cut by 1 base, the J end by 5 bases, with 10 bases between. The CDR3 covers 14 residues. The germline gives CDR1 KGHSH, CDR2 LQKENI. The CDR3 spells CASSPLHRGDTQYF. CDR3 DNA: TGTGCCAGCTCACCACTACACCGCGGAGATACGCAGTATTTT.

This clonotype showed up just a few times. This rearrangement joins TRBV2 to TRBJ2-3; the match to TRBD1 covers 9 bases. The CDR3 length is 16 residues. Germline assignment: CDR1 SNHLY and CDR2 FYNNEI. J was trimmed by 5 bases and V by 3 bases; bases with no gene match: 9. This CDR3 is CASSDGADRGGDTQYF. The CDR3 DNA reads TGTGCCAGCAGTGACGGGGCAGACAGGGGGGGAGATACGCAGTATTTT.

As DNA, the CDR3 is TGTGCCAGCAGTTTATTCGCTAGCGGGGGGGGAGATACGCAGTATTTT. Translating it yields CASSLFASGGGDTQYF. The rearrangement joins TRBV27 to TRBJ2-3, with 12 bases matching TRBD2. CDR3 length: 16 amino acids. Germline assignment: CDR1 MNHEY and CDR2 SMNVEV (reference sequence). The V segment lost 1 base and the J segment 5 bases; nucleotides outside the gene matches: 4.

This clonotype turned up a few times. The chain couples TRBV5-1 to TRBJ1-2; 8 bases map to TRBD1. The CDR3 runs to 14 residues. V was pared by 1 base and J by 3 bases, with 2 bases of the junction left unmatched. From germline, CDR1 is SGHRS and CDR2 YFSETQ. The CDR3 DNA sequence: TGCGCCAGCAGCTTGTCCAGGGGGCACTATGGCTACACCTTC. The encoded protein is CASSLSRGHYGYTF.

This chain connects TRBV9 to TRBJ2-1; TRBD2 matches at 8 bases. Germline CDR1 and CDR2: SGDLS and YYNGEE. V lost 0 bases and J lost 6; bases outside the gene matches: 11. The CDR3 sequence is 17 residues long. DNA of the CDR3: TGTGCCAGCAGCGTAGCATCGGGGGGGCCCCTCGTCAATGAGCAGTTCTTC. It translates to CASSVASGGPLVNEQFF.

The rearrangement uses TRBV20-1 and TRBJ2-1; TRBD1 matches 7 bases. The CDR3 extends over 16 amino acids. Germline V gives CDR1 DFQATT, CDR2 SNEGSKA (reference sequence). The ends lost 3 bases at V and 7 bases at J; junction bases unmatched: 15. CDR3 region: CSARRESDRVRNEQFF. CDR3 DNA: TGCAGTGCTAGGAGGGAATCCGACAGGGTCAGGAATGAGCAGTTCTTC.

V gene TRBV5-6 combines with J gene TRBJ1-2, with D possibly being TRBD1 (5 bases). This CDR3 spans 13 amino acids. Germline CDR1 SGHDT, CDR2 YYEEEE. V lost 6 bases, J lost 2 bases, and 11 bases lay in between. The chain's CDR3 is CASTTWGNYGYTF. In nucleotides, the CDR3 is TGTGCCAGCACCACTTGGGGGAACTATGGCTACACCTTC.